Shown below are 3 T cell receptor beta chains from a single sample sequenced in a study of T cell responses to AZD1222 COVID-19 vaccine. TCRdb's copy holds only in-frame clones and misses some; the assay was immunoSEQ multiplex PCR. The sample has fewer than 200,000 clones, roughly nine tenths seen once. The material was peripheral blood, obtained on day 0 of AZD1222 vaccination. These receptor sequences come from an adult in good health.

The chain joins TRBV6-4 to TRBJ2-2; D is uncertain. V was trimmed by 4 bases and J by 3 bases, leaving 9 bases between them. Germline assignment: CDR1 MRHNA and CDR2 SNTAGT. There are 14 residues in the CDR3. CDR3 residues: CASSVGSYTGELFF. The CDR3 nucleotides read TGTGCCAGCAGTGTGGGCAGCTACACCGGGGAGCTGTTTTTT.

V gene TRBV5-1 combines with J gene TRBJ1-1, with 7 positions matching TRBD1. Trimming took 4 bases from V and 1 from J; bases not matched to a gene: 4. The CDR3 covers 14 residues. Germline V CDR1 and CDR2: SGHRS, YFSETQ. Here the CDR3 DNA reads TGCGCCAGCAGCGCAGACAGGGCGAACACTGAAGCTTTCTTT. Amino acid sequence: CASSADRANTEAFF.

The chain recombines TRBV9 with TRBJ2-5, with D perhaps TRBD2 (5 bases). The germline CDR1 and CDR2 sequences are SGDLS and YYNGEE. This CDR3 comprises 14 residues. V was clipped by 0 bases and J by 2 bases, with 8 bases between them. The CDR3, as DNA: TGTGCCAGCAGCGTAGACGGGAATCAAGAGACCCAGTACTTC. Translated: CASSVDGNQETQYF.